This T cell receptor (beta chain) was recorded in a study of blood T cell repertoires in COVID-19. Study details: The United States, Italy and Spain supplied acute and convalescent COVID-19 samples. Sample material is recorded as cDNA or gDNA derived from T cells, B-cell-depleted T cells, or PBMCs.

The trim removed 10 bases at V and 6 bases at J, leaving 9 bases unmatched. The CDR3 is made up of 13 amino acids. From germline, CDR1 is LNHDA and CDR2 SQIVND (reference sequence). Original methodology: Amplifying reference gene primers gave estimates of nucleated cell counts. Profiled with immunoSEQ multiplex PCR; TCRdb holds only in-frame clones, not every one. V, J and clone size were drawn from that table, and D and trimming were deduced from the DNA. Of hundreds of thousands of clones detected, approximately 89% appear once; the ten largest clones hold just under 7%. Sequenced material: peripheral blood. The clonotype was recovered from a woman aged 30 to 39 who had recovered from COVID-19. This chain links TRBV19 with TRBJ2-1; TRBD1 matches at 7 bases. CDR3 DNA: TGTGCCAAGGGGAGACAGGGTATCAATGAGCAGTTCTTC. Translated: CAKGRQGINEQFF.